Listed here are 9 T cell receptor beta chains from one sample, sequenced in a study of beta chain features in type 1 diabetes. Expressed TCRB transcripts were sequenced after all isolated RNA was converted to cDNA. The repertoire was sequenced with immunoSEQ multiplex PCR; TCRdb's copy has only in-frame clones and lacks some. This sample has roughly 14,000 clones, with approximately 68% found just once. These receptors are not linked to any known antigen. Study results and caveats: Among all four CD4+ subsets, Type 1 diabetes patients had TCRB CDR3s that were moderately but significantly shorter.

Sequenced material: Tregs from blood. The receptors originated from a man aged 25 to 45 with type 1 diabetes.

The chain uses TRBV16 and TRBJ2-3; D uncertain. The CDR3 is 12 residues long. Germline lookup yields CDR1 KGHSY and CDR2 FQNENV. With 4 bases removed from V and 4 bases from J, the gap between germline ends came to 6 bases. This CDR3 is CASSPGADTQYF. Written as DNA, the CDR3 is TGTGCCAGCAGCCCAGGCGCAGATACGCAGTATTTT.

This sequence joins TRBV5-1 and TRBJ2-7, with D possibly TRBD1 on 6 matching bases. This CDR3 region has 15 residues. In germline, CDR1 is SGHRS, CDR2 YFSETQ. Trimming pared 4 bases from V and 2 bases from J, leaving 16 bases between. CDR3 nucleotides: TGCGCCAGCAGCCCCCTACCCGGGACACCCTACGAGCAGTACTTC. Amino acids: CASSPLPGTPYEQYF.

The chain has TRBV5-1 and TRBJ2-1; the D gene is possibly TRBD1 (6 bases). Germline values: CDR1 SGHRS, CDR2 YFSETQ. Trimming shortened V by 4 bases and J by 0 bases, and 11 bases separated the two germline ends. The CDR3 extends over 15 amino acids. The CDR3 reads CASSPQGYSYNEQFF. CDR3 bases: TGCGCCAGCAGCCCACAGGGTTACTCCTACAATGAGCAGTTCTTC.

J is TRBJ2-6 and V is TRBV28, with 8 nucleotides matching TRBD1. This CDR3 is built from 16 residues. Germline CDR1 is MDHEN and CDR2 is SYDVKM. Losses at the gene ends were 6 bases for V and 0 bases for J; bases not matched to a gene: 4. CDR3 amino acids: CASRITGGSGANVLTF. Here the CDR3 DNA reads TGTGCCAGCAGGATTACAGGGGGCTCTGGGGCCAACGTCCTGACTTTC. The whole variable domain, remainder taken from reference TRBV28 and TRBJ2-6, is DVKVTQSSRYLVKRTGEKVFLECVQDMDHENMFWYRQDPGLGLRLIYFSYDVKMKEKGDIPEGYSVSREKKERFSLILESASTNQTSMYLCASRITGGSGANVLTFGAGSRLTVL.

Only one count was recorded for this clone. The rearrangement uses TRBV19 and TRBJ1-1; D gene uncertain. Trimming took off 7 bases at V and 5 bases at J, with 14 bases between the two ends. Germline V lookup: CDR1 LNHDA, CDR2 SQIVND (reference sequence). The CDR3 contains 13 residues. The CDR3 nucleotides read TGTGCCAGTAATGTAGGCGCGGGGACTGAAGCTTTCTTT. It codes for CASNVGAGTEAFF.

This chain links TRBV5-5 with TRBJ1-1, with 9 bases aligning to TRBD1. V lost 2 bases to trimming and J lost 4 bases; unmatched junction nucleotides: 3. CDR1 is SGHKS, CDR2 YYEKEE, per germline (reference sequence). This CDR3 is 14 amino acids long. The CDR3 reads CASSLQGAGTEAFF. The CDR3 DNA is TGTGCCAGCAGCTTACAGGGGGCCGGCACTGAAGCTTTCTTT.

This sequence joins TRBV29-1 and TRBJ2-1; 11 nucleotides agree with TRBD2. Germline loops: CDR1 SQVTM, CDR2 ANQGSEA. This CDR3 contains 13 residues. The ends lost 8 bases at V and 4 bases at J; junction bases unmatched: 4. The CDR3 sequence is CSIRTSGYNEQFF. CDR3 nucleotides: TGCAGCATCCGGACTAGCGGGTACAATGAGCAGTTCTTC.

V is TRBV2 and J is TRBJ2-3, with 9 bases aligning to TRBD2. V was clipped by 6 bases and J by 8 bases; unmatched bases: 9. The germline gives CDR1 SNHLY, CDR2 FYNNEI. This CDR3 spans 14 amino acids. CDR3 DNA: TGTGCCAGCAGCGTGGGGACTAGCTCCCTTACGCAGTATTTT. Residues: CASSVGTSSLTQYF.

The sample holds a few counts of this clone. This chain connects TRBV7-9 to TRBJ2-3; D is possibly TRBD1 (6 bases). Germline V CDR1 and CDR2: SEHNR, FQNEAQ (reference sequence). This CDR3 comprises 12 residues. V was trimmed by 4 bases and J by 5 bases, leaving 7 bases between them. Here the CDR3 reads CASSSTGDTQYF. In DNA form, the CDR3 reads TGTGCCAGCAGCTCGACAGGAGATACGCAGTATTTT.